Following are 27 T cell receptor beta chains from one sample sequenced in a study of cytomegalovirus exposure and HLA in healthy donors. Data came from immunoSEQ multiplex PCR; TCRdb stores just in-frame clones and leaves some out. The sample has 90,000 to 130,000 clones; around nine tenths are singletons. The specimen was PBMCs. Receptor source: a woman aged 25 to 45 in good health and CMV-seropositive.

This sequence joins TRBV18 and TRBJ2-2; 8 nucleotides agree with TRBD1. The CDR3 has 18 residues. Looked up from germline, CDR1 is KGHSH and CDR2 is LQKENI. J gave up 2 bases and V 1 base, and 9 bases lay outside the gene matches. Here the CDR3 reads CASSPLETGTGNTGELFF. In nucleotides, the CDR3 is TGTGCCAGCTCACCACTGGAAACCGGGACAGGAAACACCGGGGAGCTGTTTTTT.

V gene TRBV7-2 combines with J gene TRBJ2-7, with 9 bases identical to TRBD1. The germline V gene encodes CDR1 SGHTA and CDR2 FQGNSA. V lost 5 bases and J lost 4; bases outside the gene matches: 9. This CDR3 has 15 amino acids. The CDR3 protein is CASSVQAGQGYEQYF. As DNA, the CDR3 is TGTGCCAGCAGCGTCCAGGCGGGACAGGGTTACGAGCAGTACTTC. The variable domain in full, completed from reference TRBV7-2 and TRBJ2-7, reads GAGVSQSPSNKVTEKGKDVELRCDPISGHTALYWYRQSLGQGLEFLIYFQGNSAPDKSGLPSDRFSAERTGGSVSTLTIQRTQQEDSAVYLCASSVQAGQGYEQYFGPGTRLTVT.

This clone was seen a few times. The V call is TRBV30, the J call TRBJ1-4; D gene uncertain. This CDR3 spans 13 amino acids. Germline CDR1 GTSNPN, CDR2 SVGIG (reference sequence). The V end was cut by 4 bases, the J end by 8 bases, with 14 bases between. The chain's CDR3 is CAWKGPTREKLFF. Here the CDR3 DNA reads TGTGCCTGGAAGGGCCCCACTAGGGAAAAACTGTTTTTT. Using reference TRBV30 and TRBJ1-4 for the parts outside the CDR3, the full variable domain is SQTIHQWPATLVQPVGSPLSLECTVEGTSNPNLYWYRQAAGRGLQLLFYSVGIGQISSEVPQNLSASRPQDRQFILSSKKLLLSDSGFYLCAWKGPTREKLFFGSGTQLSVL.

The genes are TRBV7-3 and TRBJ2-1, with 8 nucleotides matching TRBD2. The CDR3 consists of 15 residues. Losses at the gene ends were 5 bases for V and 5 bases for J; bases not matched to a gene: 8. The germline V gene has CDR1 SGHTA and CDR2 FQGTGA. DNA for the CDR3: TGTGCCAGCAGCCAGGGACTAGGGAGCCACAATGAGCAGTTCTTC. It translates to CASSQGLGSHNEQFF.

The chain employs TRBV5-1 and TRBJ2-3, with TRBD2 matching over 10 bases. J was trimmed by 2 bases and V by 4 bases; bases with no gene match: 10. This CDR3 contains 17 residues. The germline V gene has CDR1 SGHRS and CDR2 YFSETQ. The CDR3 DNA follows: TGCGCCAGCAGCGGGAGGGTAGCGGGGGGCCTCACAGATACGCAGTATTTT. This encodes CASSGRVAGGLTDTQYF.

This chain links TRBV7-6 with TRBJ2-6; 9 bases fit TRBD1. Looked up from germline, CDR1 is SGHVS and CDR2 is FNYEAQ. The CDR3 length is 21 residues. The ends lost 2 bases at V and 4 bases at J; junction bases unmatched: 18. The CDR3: CASSLHLNLRQGVSGANVLTF. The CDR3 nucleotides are TGTGCCAGCAGCTTACATTTAAACCTGAGACAGGGGGTCTCCGGGGCCAACGTCCTGACTTTC.

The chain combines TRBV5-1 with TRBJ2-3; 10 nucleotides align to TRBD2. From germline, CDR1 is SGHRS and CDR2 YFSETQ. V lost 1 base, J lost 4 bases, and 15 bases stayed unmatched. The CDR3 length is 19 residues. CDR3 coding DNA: TGCGCCAGCAGCTTGTACTCGTCAGCGGGAGGGCCTTTTGCAGATACGCAGTATTTT. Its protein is CASSLYSSAGGPFADTQYF.

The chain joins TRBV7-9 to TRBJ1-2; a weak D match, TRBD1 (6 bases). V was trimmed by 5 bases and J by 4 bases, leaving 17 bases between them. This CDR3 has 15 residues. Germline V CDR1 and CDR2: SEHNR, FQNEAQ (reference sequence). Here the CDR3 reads CASSLSRQETYGYTF. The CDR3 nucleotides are TGTGCCAGCAGCCTGTCCCGACAGGAGACCTATGGCTACACCTTC.

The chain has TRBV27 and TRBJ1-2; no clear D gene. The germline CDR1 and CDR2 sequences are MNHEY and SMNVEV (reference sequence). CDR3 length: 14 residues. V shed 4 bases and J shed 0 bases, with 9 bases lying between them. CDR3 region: CASSSRRSNYGYTF. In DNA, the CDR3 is TGTGCCAGCAGTTCACGGCGGTCTAACTATGGCTACACCTTC.

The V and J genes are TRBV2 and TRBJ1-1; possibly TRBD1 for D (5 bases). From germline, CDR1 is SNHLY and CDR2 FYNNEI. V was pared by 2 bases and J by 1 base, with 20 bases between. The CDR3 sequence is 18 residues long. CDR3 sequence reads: CASSEFLQGGTRNTEAFF. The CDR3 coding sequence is TGTGCCAGCAGTGAATTTCTTCAGGGAGGTACGAGGAACACTGAAGCTTTCTTT.

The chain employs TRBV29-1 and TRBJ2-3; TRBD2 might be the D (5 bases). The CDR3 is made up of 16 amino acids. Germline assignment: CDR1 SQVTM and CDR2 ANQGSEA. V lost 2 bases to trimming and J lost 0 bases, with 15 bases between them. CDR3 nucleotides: TGCAGCGTTGAAAGGTACCGAGGGCTCAGCACAGATACGCAGTATTTT. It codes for CSVERYRGLSTDTQYF.

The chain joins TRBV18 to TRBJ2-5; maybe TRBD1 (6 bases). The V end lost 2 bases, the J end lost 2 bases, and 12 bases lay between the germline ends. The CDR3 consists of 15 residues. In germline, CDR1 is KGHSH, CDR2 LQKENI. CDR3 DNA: TGTGCCAGCTCACCAATCCAGGGGCCACAAGAGACCCAGTACTTC. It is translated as CASSPIQGPQETQYF.

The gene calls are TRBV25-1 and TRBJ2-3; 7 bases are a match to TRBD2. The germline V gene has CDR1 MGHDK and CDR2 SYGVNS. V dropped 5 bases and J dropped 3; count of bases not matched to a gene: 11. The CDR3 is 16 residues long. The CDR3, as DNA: TGTGCCAGCAGTTCTCTGGGGGGGTTCGGGACAGATACGCAGTATTTT. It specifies CASSSLGGFGTDTQYF. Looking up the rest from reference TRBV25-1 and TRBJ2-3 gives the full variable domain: EADIYQTPRYLVIGTGKKITLECSQTMGHDKMYWYQQDPGMELHLIHYSYGVNSTEKGDLSSESTVSRIRTEHFPLTLESARPSHTSQYLCASSSLGGFGTDTQYFGPGTRLTVL.

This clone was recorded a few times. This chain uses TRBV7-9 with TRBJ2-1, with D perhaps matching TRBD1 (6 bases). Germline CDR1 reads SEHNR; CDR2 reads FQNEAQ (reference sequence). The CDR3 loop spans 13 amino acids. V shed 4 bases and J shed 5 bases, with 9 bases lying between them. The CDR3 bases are TGTGCCAGCAGCTGGACAGCAAACAATGAGCAGTTCTTC. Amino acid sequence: CASSWTANNEQFF. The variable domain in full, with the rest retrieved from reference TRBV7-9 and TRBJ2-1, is DTGVSQNPRHKITKRGQNVTFRCDPISEHNRLYWYRQTLGQGPEFLTYFQNEAQLEKSRLLSDRFSAERPKGSFSTLEIQRTEQGDSAMYLCASSWTANNEQFFGPGTRLTVL.

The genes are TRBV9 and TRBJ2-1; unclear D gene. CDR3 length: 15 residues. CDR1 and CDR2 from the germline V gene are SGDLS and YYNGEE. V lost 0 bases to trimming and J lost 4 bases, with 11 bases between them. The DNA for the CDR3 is TGTGCCAGCAGCGTAGGACAACCCGTATACAATGAGCAGTTCTTC. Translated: CASSVGQPVYNEQFF. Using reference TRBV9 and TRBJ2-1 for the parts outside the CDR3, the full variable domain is DSGVTQTPKHLITATGQRVTLRCSPRSGDLSVYWYQQSLDQGLQFLIQYYNGEERAKGNILERFSAQQFPDLHSELNLSSLELGDSALYFCASSVGQPVYNEQFFGPGTRLTVL.

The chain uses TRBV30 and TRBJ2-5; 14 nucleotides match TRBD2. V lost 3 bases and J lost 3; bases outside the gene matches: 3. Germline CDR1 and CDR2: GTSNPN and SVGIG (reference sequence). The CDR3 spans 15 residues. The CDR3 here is CAWSPGLAGEETQYF. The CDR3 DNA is TGTGCCTGGAGCCCGGGACTAGCGGGGGAAGAGACCCAGTACTTC.

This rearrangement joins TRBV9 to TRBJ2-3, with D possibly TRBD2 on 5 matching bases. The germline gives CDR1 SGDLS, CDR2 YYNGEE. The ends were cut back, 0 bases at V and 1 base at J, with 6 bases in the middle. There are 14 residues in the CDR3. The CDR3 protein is CASSVDGGTDTQYF. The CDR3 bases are TGTGCCAGCAGCGTAGACGGGGGCACAGATACGCAGTATTTT.

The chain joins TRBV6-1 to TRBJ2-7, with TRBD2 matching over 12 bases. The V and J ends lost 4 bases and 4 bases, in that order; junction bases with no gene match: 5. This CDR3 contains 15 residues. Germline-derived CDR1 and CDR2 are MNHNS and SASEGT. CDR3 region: CASSGGLAGGYEQYF. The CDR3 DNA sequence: TGTGCCAGCAGTGGGGGGCTAGCGGGAGGGTACGAGCAGTACTTC.

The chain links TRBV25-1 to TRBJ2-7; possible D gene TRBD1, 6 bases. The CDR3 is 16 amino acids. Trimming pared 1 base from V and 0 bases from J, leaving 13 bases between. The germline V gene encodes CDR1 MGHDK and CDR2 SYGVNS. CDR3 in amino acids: CASSESGGPSSYEQYF. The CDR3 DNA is TGTGCCAGCAGTGAATCTGGGGGCCCCAGCTCCTACGAGCAGTACTTC.

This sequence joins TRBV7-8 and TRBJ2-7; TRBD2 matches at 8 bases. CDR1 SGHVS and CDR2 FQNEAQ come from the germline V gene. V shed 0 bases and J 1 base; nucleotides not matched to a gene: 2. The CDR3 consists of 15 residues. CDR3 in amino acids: CASSLASGGSYEQYF. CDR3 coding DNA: TGTGCCAGCAGCTTAGCGAGCGGGGGATCCTACGAGCAGTACTTC.

CDR3 residues: CASVPSRGKTNTGELFF. CDR3 bases: TGCGCCAGCGTTCCGTCAAGGGGGAAAACGAACACCGGGGAGCTGTTTTTT. The chain recombines TRBV10-2 with TRBJ2-2, with TRBD1 as a possible D gene (6 bases). The CDR3 loop spans 17 amino acids. Germline values: CDR1 WSHSY, CDR2 SAAADI. Trimming shortened V by 8 bases and J by 0 bases, and 19 bases separated the two germline ends.

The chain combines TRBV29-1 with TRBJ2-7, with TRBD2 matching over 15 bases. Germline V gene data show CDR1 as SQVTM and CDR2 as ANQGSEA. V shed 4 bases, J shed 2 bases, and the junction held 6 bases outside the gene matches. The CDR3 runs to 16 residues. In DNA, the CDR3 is TGCAGCGTTGGGGGACTAGCGGGGGGCCCCGCCTACGAGCAGTACTTC. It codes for CSVGGLAGGPAYEQYF.

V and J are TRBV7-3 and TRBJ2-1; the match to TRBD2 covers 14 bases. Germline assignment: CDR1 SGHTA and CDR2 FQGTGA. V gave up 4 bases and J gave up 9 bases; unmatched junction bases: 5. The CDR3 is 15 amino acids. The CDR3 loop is CASSSTGTSGSEQFF. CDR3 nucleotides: TGTGCCAGCAGCTCCACCGGGACTAGCGGGAGTGAGCAGTTCTTC.

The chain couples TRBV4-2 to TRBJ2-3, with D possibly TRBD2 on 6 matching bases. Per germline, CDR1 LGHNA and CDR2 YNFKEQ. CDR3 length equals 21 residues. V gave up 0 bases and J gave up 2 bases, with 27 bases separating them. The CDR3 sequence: CASSQDRGGGLFSFDTDTQYF. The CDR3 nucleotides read TGTGCCAGCAGCCAAGATCGGGGAGGTGGACTATTTTCCTTTGACACAGATACGCAGTATTTT.

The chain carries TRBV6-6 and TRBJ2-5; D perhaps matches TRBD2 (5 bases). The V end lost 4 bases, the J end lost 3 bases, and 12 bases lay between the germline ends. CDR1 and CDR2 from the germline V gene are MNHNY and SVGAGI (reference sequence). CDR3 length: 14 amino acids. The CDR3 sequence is CASSSPGRKETQYF. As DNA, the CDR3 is TGTGCCAGCAGTTCCCCGGGAAGGAAAGAGACCCAGTACTTC.

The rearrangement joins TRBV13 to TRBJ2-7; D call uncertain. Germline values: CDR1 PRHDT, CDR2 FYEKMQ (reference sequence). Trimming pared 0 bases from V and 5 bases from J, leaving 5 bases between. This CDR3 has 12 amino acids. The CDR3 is CASSLGEDEQYF. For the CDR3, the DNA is TGTGCCAGCAGCTTAGGAGAGGACGAGCAGTACTTC.

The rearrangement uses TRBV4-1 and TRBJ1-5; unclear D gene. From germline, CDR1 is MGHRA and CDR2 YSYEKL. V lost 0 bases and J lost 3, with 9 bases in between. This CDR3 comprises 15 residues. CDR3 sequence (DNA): TGCGCCAGCAGCCAAGATGAGGGCCCCAATCAGCCCCAGCATTTT. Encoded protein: CASSQDEGPNQPQHF.